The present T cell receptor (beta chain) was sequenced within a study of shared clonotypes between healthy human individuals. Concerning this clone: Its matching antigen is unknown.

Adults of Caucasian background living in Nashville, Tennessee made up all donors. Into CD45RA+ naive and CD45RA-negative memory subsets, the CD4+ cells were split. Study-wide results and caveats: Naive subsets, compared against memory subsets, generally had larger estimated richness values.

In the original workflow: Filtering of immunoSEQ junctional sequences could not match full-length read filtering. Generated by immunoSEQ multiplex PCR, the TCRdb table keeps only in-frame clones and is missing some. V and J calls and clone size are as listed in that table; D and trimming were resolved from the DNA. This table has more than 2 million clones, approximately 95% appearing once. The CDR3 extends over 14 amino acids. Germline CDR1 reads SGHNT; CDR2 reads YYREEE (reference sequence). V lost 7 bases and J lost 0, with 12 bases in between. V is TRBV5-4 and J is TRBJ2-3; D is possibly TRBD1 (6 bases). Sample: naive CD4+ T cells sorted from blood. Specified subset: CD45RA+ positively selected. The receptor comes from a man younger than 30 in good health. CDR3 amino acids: CASRLGQSTDTQYF. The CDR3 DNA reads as TGTGCCAGCCGCCTCGGACAGAGCACAGATACGCAGTATTTT. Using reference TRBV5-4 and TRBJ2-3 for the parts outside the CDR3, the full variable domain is ETGVTQSPTHLIKTRGQQVTLRCSSQSGHNTVSWYQQALGQGPQFIFQYYREEENGRGNFPPRFSGLQFPNYSSELNVNALELDDSALYLCASRLGQSTDTQYFGPGTRLTVL.